What follows are 12 T cell receptor beta chains derived from one specimen sequenced in a study of T cell repertoires in cytomegalovirus infection (dated 2019 in TCRdb). These reads were obtained on an Illumina HiSeq 1500. The raw public reads went through TCRdb reprocessing: fastp at Q25, MiXCR clone calling, in-frame beta chains kept. Here each entry gathers all rows of one CDR3 protein and keeps the most common genes and DNA. This sample holds approximately 730,000 distinct CDR3 sequences; about 28% were observed only once. Around 14% of the sample goes to the ten largest clones. What these receptors recognize is not known. Read against the paper, the sample's treatment or condition label means: in vitro stimulation with specific CMV peptide epitopes to enrich CMV-specific T cells. The material sequenced was cultured CD8+ T cells from PBMCs, taken from culture after CMV antigen stimulation. These receptors originate from a human donor in good health (CMV status not recorded). Some clones in this sample may be carry-over from other donors' samples.

This clonotype was found a few times. The rearrangement joins TRBV7-9 to TRBJ1-1; D unclear. Germline lookup yields CDR1 SEHNR and CDR2 FQNEAQ (reference sequence). The CDR3 is 14 amino acids. V lost 1 base to trimming and J lost 6 bases, with 12 bases between them. This chain's CDR3 is CASSLGGRFAEAFF. CDR3 nucleotides: TGTGCCAGCAGCTTAGGGGGTAGATTCGCTGAAGCTTTCTTT.

This clonotype was seen more than once but under ten times. This chain links TRBV12-3 or TRBV12-4 with TRBJ2-6, with D unclear. The CDR3 totals 17 residues. V gave up 5 bases and J gave up 2 bases, with 16 bases separating them. The DNA of the CDR3 is TGTGCCAGCAGTACGCGGACCTTCTTGACTGGGGCCAACGTCCTGACTTTC. Protein: CASSTRTFLTGANVLTF.

There are a few counts of this clonotype. V gene TRBV28 combines with J gene TRBJ2-5; D uncertain. This CDR3 is 14 amino acids long. The germline V gene has CDR1 MDHEN and CDR2 SYDVKM. Trimming stripped 3 bases from V and 5 bases from J, with 13 bases between. This CDR3 is CASSLLPARETQYF. The CDR3 DNA is TGTGCCAGCAGTTTGCTGCCTGCCAGGGAGACCCAGTACTTC.

The rearrangement uses TRBV28 and TRBJ2-1; 7 bases are a match to TRBD1. The germline CDR1 and CDR2 sequences are MDHEN and SYDVKM. With V trimmed by 3 bases and J by 4 bases, 6 bases remained unmatched. The CDR3 loop spans 15 amino acids. This chain's CDR3 is CASSFYEQGYNEQFF. In DNA form, the CDR3 reads TGTGCCAGCAGTTTCTACGAACAGGGGTACAATGAGCAGTTCTTC.

A note on this clonotype: An end of the junction differs from the germline gene, which may be a read error. V and J are TRBV4-1 and TRBJ2-3, with 9 bases identical to TRBD1. The CDR3 loop spans 18 amino acids. Per germline, CDR1 MGHRA and CDR2 YSYEKL. CDR3 DNA sequence: TGTGCCAGCAGCCAAGACCCCCTTGGGACAGGGATCACAGATACGCAGTATTTT. As protein: CASSQDPLGTGITDTQYF.

The chain carries TRBV27 and TRBJ1-6, with D hard to call. The germline V and J ends were trimmed by 2 bases and 1 base, with 6 bases remaining between them. The CDR3 totals 15 residues. Germline V gene lookup returns CDR1 MNHEY and CDR2 SMNVEV (reference sequence). CDR3 bases: TGTGCCAGCAGTTTAAGTTGGTCCTATAATTCACCCCTCCACTTT. Its translation: CASSLSWSYNSPLHF.

The chain recombines TRBV27 with TRBJ2-1; TRBD1 or TRBD2 may be the D gene (5 bases each). CDR1 is MNHEY and CDR2 is SMNVEV in the germline V gene (reference sequence). The CDR3 contains 16 residues. The germline V and J ends were trimmed by 6 bases and 3 bases, with 18 bases remaining between them. CDR3 in DNA: TGTGCCAGCAGACAAACCACCGGGACGGACTACAATGAGCAGTTCTTC. This gives the protein CASRQTTGTDYNEQFF.

The V gene is TRBV12-3 or TRBV12-4, the J gene TRBJ2-5; 8 positions agree with TRBD1. The CDR3 sequence is 16 residues long. V was pared by 4 bases and J by 9 bases, with 16 bases of the junction left unmatched. The CDR3 is CASSSLTGGIRESQYF. DNA for the CDR3: TGTGCCAGCAGTTCCCTAACAGGGGGAATAAGAGAATCCCAGTACTTC.

Only one count was recorded for this clonotype. This chain joins TRBV7-9 and TRBJ1-1, with D unresolved. This CDR3 has 13 amino acids. V gave up 1 base and J gave up 7 bases, with 10 bases separating them. Per the germline V gene, CDR1 is SEHNR and CDR2 is FQNEAQ (reference sequence). Here the CDR3 reads CASSLESGVEAFF. The CDR3 DNA follows: TGTGCCAGCAGCTTAGAAAGTGGGGTTGAAGCTTTCTTT.

The genes are TRBV6-5 and TRBJ1-1, with D perhaps matching TRBD1 (5 bases). This CDR3 is 16 amino acids long. V dropped 2 bases and J dropped 0 bases, with 13 bases sitting between them. Germline V gene data show CDR1 as MNHEY and CDR2 as SVGAGI. DNA of the CDR3: TGTGCCAGCAGTTACGCAGGGCTACTCATGAACACTGAAGCTTTCTTT. Translating gives CASSYAGLLMNTEAFF.

This clonotype was detected a few times. The chain carries TRBV5-4 and TRBJ1-2; D perhaps matches TRBD1 (5 bases). Germline CDR1 SGHNT, CDR2 YYREEE (reference sequence). CDR3 size: 15 residues. V was clipped by 3 bases and J by 4 bases, with 16 bases between them. CDR3 sequence (DNA): TGTGCCAGCAGCTCGGCCCGGGGGACGGTCTATGGCTACACCTTC. This gives the protein CASSSARGTVYGYTF. Looking up the rest from reference TRBV5-4 and TRBJ1-2 gives the full variable domain: ETGVTQSPTHLIKTRGQQVTLRCSSQSGHNTVSWYQQALGQGPQFIFQYYREEENGRGNFPPRFSGLQFPNYSSELNVNALELDDSALYLCASSSARGTVYGYTFGSGTRLTVV.

The chain carries TRBV7-9 and TRBJ2-2; D call uncertain. Trimming stripped 0 bases from V and 4 bases from J, with 9 bases between. Germline loops: CDR1 SEHNR, CDR2 FQNEAQ (reference sequence). CDR3 length equals 15 residues. The CDR3 DNA follows: TGTGCCAGCAGCTTAGCGTACGGTAGCACCGGGGAGCTGTTTTTT. Translated, it gives CASSLAYGSTGELFF.